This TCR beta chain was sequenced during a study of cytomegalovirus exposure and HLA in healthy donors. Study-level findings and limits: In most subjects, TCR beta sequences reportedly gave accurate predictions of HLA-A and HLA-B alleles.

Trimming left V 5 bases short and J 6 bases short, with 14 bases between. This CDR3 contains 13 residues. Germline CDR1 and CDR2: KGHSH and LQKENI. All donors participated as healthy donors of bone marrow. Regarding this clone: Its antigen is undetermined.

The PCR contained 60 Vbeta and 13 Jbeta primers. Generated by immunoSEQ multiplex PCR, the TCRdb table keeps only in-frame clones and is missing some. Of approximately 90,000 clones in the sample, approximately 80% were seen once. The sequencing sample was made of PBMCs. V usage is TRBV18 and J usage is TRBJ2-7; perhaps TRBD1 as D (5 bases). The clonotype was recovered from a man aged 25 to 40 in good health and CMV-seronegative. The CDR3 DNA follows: TGTGCCAGCTCAACAACGGACATTGGCGAGCAGTACTTC. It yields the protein CASSTTDIGEQYF.